One and the same sample provided the 26 T cell receptor beta chains below, sequenced in a study of response to subunit inactivated influenza vaccine. One entry per CDR3 protein results from TCRdb running MiXCR on the RT-PCR reads. The data contain 400,000 to 650,000 distinct CDR3 sequences, less than 7.5% of them singletons. Sample: PBMCs from blood, taken roughly 24 months after vaccination. The origin of the receptors is a man in his fifties or sixties who received an inactivated influenza vaccine.

The gene calls are TRBV7-2 and TRBJ2-7, with TRBD2 matching over 9 bases. CDR1 SGHTA and CDR2 FQGNSA come from the germline V gene. The CDR3 loop spans 16 amino acids. V trimming: 5 bases; J trimming: 5 bases; junction bases outside the gene matches: 13. Here the CDR3 reads CASSPVVGKRGDEQYF. The CDR3 DNA sequence: TGTGCCAGCAGCCCCGTAGTGGGTAAGCGGGGGGACGAGCAGTACTTC.

As to this clonotype: A much larger clone sits a single nucleotide away, making a read error possible. The chain joins TRBV7-8 to TRBJ2-7; possibly TRBD1 for D (5 bases). V dropped 3 bases and J dropped 2 bases, with 8 bases sitting between them. From germline, CDR1 is SGHVS and CDR2 FQNEAQ. This CDR3 contains 13 residues. The CDR3 region has the DNA TGTGCCAGCAGCTTTGGACACACCTACGAGCAGTACTTC. It codes for CASSFGHTYEQYF.

This chain uses TRBV2 with TRBJ2-3, with 14 bases identical to TRBD2. V was pared by 7 bases and J by 4 bases, with 4 bases of the junction left unmatched. Per the germline V gene, CDR1 is SNHLY and CDR2 is FYNNEI. This CDR3 spans 15 amino acids. The CDR3 DNA reads as TGTGCCAGCAACGGACTAGCGGGAGGAGCAGATACGCAGTATTTT. Its translation: CASNGLAGGADTQYF.

The DNA of the CDR3 is TGCAGCGTGCGAGAGGGCGGACGGAATGAGCAGTTCTTC. Translation gives CSVREGGRNEQFF. The chain uses TRBV29-1 and TRBJ2-1; possibly TRBD2 for D (5 bases). Looked up from germline, CDR1 is SQVTM and CDR2 is ANQGSEA. This CDR3 has 13 amino acids. Between the trimmed V and J ends, which lost 6 bases and 7 bases, there was a span of 16 bases.

This clonotype was recorded at least ten times. V is TRBV7-8 and J is TRBJ1-5; possible D gene TRBD1, 5 bases. The CDR3 covers 17 residues. Deletions cut 5 bases from V and 6 bases from J, with 23 bases between. The germline gives CDR1 SGHVS, CDR2 FQNEAQ. The CDR3 loop is CASSKMSGPLEGQPQHF. CDR3 nucleotide sequence: TGTGCCAGCAGCAAAATGTCGGGACCCTTGGAGGGTCAGCCCCAGCATTTT.

This clonotype was detected only a few times. The V and J genes are TRBV6-5 and TRBJ2-7; D remains unclear. This CDR3 is built from 15 residues. CDR1 is MNHEY and CDR2 is SVGAGI in the germline V gene. V lost 0 bases and J 2 bases, leaving 11 bases between the germline ends. The CDR3 DNA follows: TGTGCCAGCAGTTACTCGAACTACGGAACCTACGAGCAGTACTTC. Its protein is CASSYSNYGTYEQYF.

The chain carries TRBV6-1 and TRBJ1-5; D may be TRBD1 (5 bases). This CDR3 region has 15 residues. The germline V and J ends were trimmed by 6 bases and 2 bases, with 14 bases remaining between them. Germline V gene data show CDR1 as MNHNS and CDR2 as SASEGT. In DNA, the CDR3 is TGTGCCAGCAGCCGGAGCAGGGTGGGCAATCAGCCCCAGCATTTT. It yields the protein CASSRSRVGNQPQHF.

This clonotype was recorded many times. This chain uses TRBV7-2 with TRBJ1-6, with D unclear. Germline loops: CDR1 SGHTA, CDR2 FQGNSA. The V end lost 0 bases, the J end lost 11 bases, and 5 bases lay between the germline ends. The CDR3 runs 12 residues. The CDR3 DNA follows: TGTGCCAGCAGCTTAGCGCAGCCACCCCTCCACTTT. As protein: CASSLAQPPLHF.

This clonotype has a handful of counts. The rearrangement uses TRBV6-5 and TRBJ2-1, with TRBD2 matching over 7 bases. This CDR3 has 13 amino acids. Germline CDR1 MNHEY, CDR2 SVGAGI. V shed 4 bases, J shed 9 bases, and the junction held 6 bases outside the gene matches. CDR3 DNA: TGTGCCAGCAGTTTCACGACGGGAGGTGAGCAGTTCTTC. Protein sequence: CASSFTTGGEQFF.

There are a few counts of this clonotype. This chain joins TRBV11-3 and TRBJ2-1; D remains ambiguous. In germline, CDR1 is SGHNT, CDR2 YENEEA. V was cut by 1 base and J by 3 bases, with 10 bases left in between. This CDR3 is 15 amino acids long. This chain's CDR3 is CASSLGQVGYNEQFF. The CDR3 nucleotides are TGTGCCAGCAGCTTAGGGCAGGTAGGCTACAATGAGCAGTTCTTC.

The chain combines TRBV27 with TRBJ2-3, with D uncertain. Per the germline V gene, CDR1 is MNHEY and CDR2 is SMNVEV (reference sequence). V shed 6 bases and J shed 0 bases, with 19 bases lying between them. CDR3 size: 17 residues. This CDR3 is CASSYSTPKLSTDTQYF. The DNA of the CDR3 is TGTGCCAGCAGCTACAGCACACCCAAACTTAGCACAGATACGCAGTATTTT.

This clonotype has a handful of counts. This chain links TRBV6-2 or TRBV6-3 with TRBJ2-1; 8 nucleotides align to TRBD2. The ends lost 8 bases at V and 2 bases at J; junction bases unmatched: 11. Germline-derived CDR1 and CDR2 are MNHEY and SVGEGT. The length of the CDR3 is 16 residues. CDR3: CASVPVDGRAYNEQFF. The CDR3 DNA sequence: TGTGCCAGCGTCCCTGTAGACGGGAGGGCCTACAATGAGCAGTTCTTC.

V is TRBV5-1 and J is TRBJ1-1; D might be TRBD1 (5 bases). V was trimmed by 4 bases and J by 5 bases, leaving 21 bases between them. CDR1 is SGHRS and CDR2 is YFSETQ in the germline V gene. The CDR3 totals 16 residues. The CDR3 nucleotides read TGCGCCAGCAGCCCCCGGGCGGGCCAGGGCTATACTGAAGCTTTCTTT. Its protein is CASSPRAGQGYTEAFF.

The chain combines TRBV6-2 or TRBV6-3 with TRBJ2-1; D is undetermined. This CDR3 has 12 residues. Germline lookup yields CDR1 MNHEY and CDR2 SVGEGT. Trimming removed 6 bases at V and 15 bases at J, with 18 bases between. The CDR3 sequence: CASRDTRVNLFF. The DNA of the CDR3 is TGTGCCAGCAGGGATACAAGGGTTAATCTGTTCTTC.

The sample holds many counts of this clonotype. This chain joins TRBV7-9 and TRBJ1-1; 8 bases agree with TRBD1. The CDR3 loop spans 17 amino acids. Losses at the gene ends were 5 bases for V and 2 bases for J; bases not matched to a gene: 13. From germline, CDR1 is SEHNR and CDR2 FQNEAQ (reference sequence). CDR3 coding DNA: TGTGCCAGCAGCCGGGACAGGAATTACGCCGTTAACACTGAAGCTTTCTTT. Translating gives CASSRDRNYAVNTEAFF. Variable domain in full (rest from reference TRBV7-9 and TRBJ1-1): DTGVSQNPRHKITKRGQNVTFRCDPISEHNRLYWYRQTLGQGPEFLTYFQNEAQLEKSRLLSDRFSAERPKGSFSTLEIQRTEQGDSAMYLCASSRDRNYAVNTEAFFGQGTRLTVV.

This clonotype was seen many times. The J gene is TRBJ2-2, the V gene TRBV5-4; D not certain. Trimming took off 0 bases at V and 5 bases at J, with 2 bases between the two ends. CDR1 is SGHNT and CDR2 is YYREEE in the germline V gene (reference sequence). The CDR3 contains 12 residues. The CDR3 DNA reads as TGTGCCAGCAGCTTGGAAACCGGGGAGCTGTTTTTT. It specifies CASSLETGELFF. The variable domain in full, with the rest retrieved from reference TRBV5-4 and TRBJ2-2, is ETGVTQSPTHLIKTRGQQVTLRCSSQSGHNTVSWYQQALGQGPQFIFQYYREEENGRGNFPPRFSGLQFPNYSSELNVNALELDDSALYLCASSLETGELFFGEGSRLTVL.

Only a few counts were recorded for this clonotype. The genes are TRBV20-1 and TRBJ1-1; D ambiguous. Germline CDR1 is DFQATT and CDR2 is SNEGSKA (reference sequence). The CDR3 runs to 13 residues. V was trimmed by 0 bases and J by 3 bases, leaving 8 bases between them. The CDR3, as DNA: TGCAGTGCTAGAGATAGGATTGACACTGAAGCTTTCTTT. Amino acids: CSARDRIDTEAFF.

The chain has TRBV28 and TRBJ2-5, with 13 bases aligning to TRBD2. The CDR3 loop spans 16 amino acids. V shed 4 bases, J shed 5 bases, and the junction held 7 bases outside the gene matches. CDR1 MDHEN and CDR2 SYDVKM come from the germline V gene. CDR3 loop: CASSSLAGGPGETQYF. DNA of the CDR3: TGTGCCAGCAGTTCACTAGCGGGAGGGCCTGGTGAGACCCAGTACTTC.

This clonotype was recorded at least ten times. This rearrangement joins TRBV28 to TRBJ2-7; no firm D call. Looked up from germline, CDR1 is MDHEN and CDR2 is SYDVKM. The CDR3 contains 14 residues. V lost 0 bases and J 1 base, leaving 7 bases between the germline ends. CDR3 residues: CASSLWAVSYEQYF. In nucleotides, the CDR3 is TGTGCCAGCAGTTTATGGGCAGTTTCCTACGAGCAGTACTTC. The full variable domain, in which reference TRBV28 and TRBJ2-7 provide the parts outside the CDR3, is DVKVTQSSRYLVKRTGEKVFLECVQDMDHENMFWYRQDPGLGLRLIYFSYDVKMKEKGDIPEGYSVSREKKERFSLILESASTNQTSMYLCASSLWAVSYEQYFGPGTRLTVT.

This clonotype was picked up many times. This chain joins TRBV27 and TRBJ2-3; 7 bases agree with TRBD2. CDR1 is MNHEY, CDR2 SMNVEV, per germline (reference sequence). V shed 5 bases and J 4 bases; nucleotides not matched to a gene: 6. This CDR3 has 14 amino acids. The CDR3 loop is CASSLKRGSDTQYF. CDR3 coding DNA: TGTGCCAGCAGTCTAAAGCGGGGCTCAGATACGCAGTATTTT.

This clonotype was counted between two and nine times. The rearrangement joins TRBV7-2 to TRBJ2-7, with D tentatively TRBD2 (5 bases). Germline V gene data show CDR1 as SGHTA and CDR2 as FQGNSA. V was clipped by 5 bases and J by 3 bases, with 20 bases between them. The CDR3 length is 16 residues. Here the CDR3 DNA reads TGTGCCAGCAGCCTCCGAGGGCCGTCGGAGGTCTACGAGCAGTACTTC. Translating it yields CASSLRGPSEVYEQYF.

The chain recombines TRBV10-3 with TRBJ2-1; 9 positions match TRBD1. The junction had 10 bases not matched to a gene; V was cut back by 5 bases and J by 8 bases. The CDR3 is 15 residues long. The germline V gene has CDR1 ENHRY and CDR2 SYGVKD. DNA of the CDR3: TGTGCCATCAGTAGCCGGGACAGGGAATTCGATGAGCAGTTCTTC. Translated, it gives CAISSRDREFDEQFF.

This clonotype was seen at least ten times. V and J are TRBV24-1 and TRBJ2-3; D gene ambiguous. This CDR3 is built from 16 residues. Trimming left V 2 bases short and J 0 bases short, with 11 bases between. The germline gives CDR1 KGHDR, CDR2 SFDVKD. CDR3 residues: CATSDYFGGSTDTQYF. CDR3 sequence (DNA): TGTGCCACCAGTGATTACTTTGGCGGTAGCACAGATACGCAGTATTTT.

In this sample, this clonotype turned up many times. The chain links TRBV9 to TRBJ2-2; the D gene is possibly TRBD1 (5 bases). Germline loops: CDR1 SGDLS, CDR2 YYNGEE. This CDR3 has 14 residues. Trimming removed 4 bases at V and 1 base at J, with 8 bases between. CDR3 coding DNA: TGTGCCAGCAGCCGGACACTGAACACCGGGGAGCTGTTTTTT. It is translated as CASSRTLNTGELFF.

In regard to this clonotype: A read error may produce the germline difference seen at one junction end. The chain uses TRBV7-6 and TRBJ1-6; D is ambiguous. The CDR3 covers 13 residues. Germline lookup yields CDR1 SGHVS and CDR2 FNYEAQ. As DNA, the CDR3 is TGTGCCAGCAAAATGGTCGGCCCTTCACCCCCCCACTTT. The encoded protein is CASKMVGPSPPHF.

This clonotype was detected many times. The gene calls are TRBV29-1 and TRBJ2-1; D possibly corresponds to TRBD1 (6 bases). The CDR3 runs 15 residues. With 7 bases removed from V and 8 bases from J, the gap between germline ends came to 24 bases. Germline-derived CDR1 and CDR2 are SQVTM and ANQGSEA. The CDR3 spells CSAPRGRQRGDEQFF. CDR3 DNA: TGCAGCGCCCCGAGGGGGAGACAGCGAGGCGATGAGCAGTTCTTC.